The next 8 T cell receptor beta chains were all read from a single sample in a study of blood T cell repertoires in COVID-19. TCRdb's table, derived via immunoSEQ multiplex PCR, lists solely in-frame clones and lacks some. The table lists 200,000 to 250,000 clones, roughly four fifths of them singletons, with under 2% in the top ten. The sequenced material came from PBMCs or T cells enriched from blood (not recorded which). The receptors were gathered from a man aged 60 to 69 who had recovered from COVID-19.

The V and J genes are TRBV6-2 or TRBV6-3 and TRBJ1-5, with D perhaps matching TRBD1 (6 bases). V lost 4 bases, J lost 7 bases, and 14 bases lay in between. Germline CDR1 MNHEY, CDR2 SVGEGT. The CDR3 is 14 residues long. The CDR3 DNA follows: TGTGCCAGCAGTTCGAGTAACAGGGACCAGCCCCAGCATTTT. It translates to CASSSSNRDQPQHF.

The genes are TRBV9 and TRBJ1-3; 7 nucleotides match TRBD1. Germline values: CDR1 SGDLS, CDR2 YYNGEE. V dropped 3 bases and J dropped 4; count of bases not matched to a gene: 7. CDR3 length: 15 residues. CDR3 region: CASSGGGARGNTIYF. DNA of the CDR3: TGTGCCAGCAGCGGAGGGGGCGCACGAGGAAACACCATATATTTT.

This chain connects TRBV5-1 to TRBJ2-1, with D possibly matching TRBD2 (6 bases). The CDR3 covers 16 residues. Germline V CDR1 and CDR2: SGHRS, YFSETQ. V was cut by 4 bases and J by 4 bases, with 18 bases left in between. CDR3 sequence reads: CASSLTPSVGYNEQFF. Here the CDR3 DNA reads TGCGCCAGCAGCCTCACCCCTAGCGTGGGATACAATGAGCAGTTCTTC.

This clone was seen only a few times. The chain is built from TRBV30 and TRBJ1-5; no reliable D call. V gave up 0 bases and J gave up 4 bases, with 7 bases separating them. The CDR3 consists of 13 residues. CDR1 is GTSNPN, CDR2 SVGIG, per germline (reference sequence). CDR3 amino acids: CAWSVEGNQPQHF. The CDR3, as DNA: TGTGCCTGGAGTGTAGAGGGTAATCAGCCCCAGCATTTT.

J is TRBJ1-1 and V is TRBV4-2, with TRBD1 identical over 9 bases. Germline V gene lookup returns CDR1 LGHNA and CDR2 YNFKEQ. Trimming cost V 3 bases and J 1 base; bases outside gene matches: 3. The CDR3 extends over 15 amino acids. CDR3 sequence: CASSHPGQGNTEAFF. The CDR3 DNA is TGTGCCAGCAGCCACCCGGGACAGGGGAACACTGAAGCTTTCTTT.

The chain employs TRBV6-1 and TRBJ1-4; weak D call: TRBD1 (5 bases). From germline, CDR1 is MNHNS and CDR2 SASEGT. Trimming took off 2 bases at V and 8 bases at J, with 12 bases between the two ends. This CDR3 spans 14 amino acids. This chain's CDR3 is CASSETGHVEKLFF. The DNA of the CDR3 is TGTGCCAGCAGTGAAACAGGACACGTAGAAAAACTGTTTTTT.

CDR3 sequence (DNA): TGTGCCAGCAGTTACGGGGGGGGGCCCTCCGGGGAGCTGTTTTTT. Protein product: CASSYGGGPSGELFF. The rearrangement uses TRBV6-5 and TRBJ2-2, with TRBD2 as a possible D gene (7 bases). The CDR3 totals 15 residues. V was trimmed by 2 bases and J by 6 bases, leaving 13 bases between them. Germline lookup yields CDR1 MNHEY and CDR2 SVGAGI.

This clone occurred once. The chain employs TRBV19 and TRBJ1-6; D gene uncertain. V lost 5 bases to trimming and J lost 7 bases, with 12 bases between them. The germline CDR1 and CDR2 sequences are LNHDA and SQIVND (reference sequence). CDR3 length: 14 residues. The CDR3 coding sequence is TGTGCCAGTAGTTTTGGCGGCGACAATTCACCCCTCCACTTT. Protein sequence: CASSFGGDNSPLHF.